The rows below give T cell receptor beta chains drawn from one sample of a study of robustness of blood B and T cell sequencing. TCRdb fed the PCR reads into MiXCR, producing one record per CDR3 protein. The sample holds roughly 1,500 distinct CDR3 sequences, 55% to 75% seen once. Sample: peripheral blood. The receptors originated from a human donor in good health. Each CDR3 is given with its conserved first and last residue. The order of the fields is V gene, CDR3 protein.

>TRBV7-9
CASSPTNSPLHF
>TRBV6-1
CASNLAGDSTDTQYF
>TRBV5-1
CASSFGGNNEQFF
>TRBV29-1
CSVDEQGGGYTF
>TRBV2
CASSDTRTSGGAYEQFF
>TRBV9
CASSVDRGLSGNTIYF
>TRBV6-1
CASSTSPGQGTDTQYF
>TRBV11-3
CASSLVAGDTQYF
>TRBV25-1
CASNKGTDTQYF
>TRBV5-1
CASSSNGDGQFF
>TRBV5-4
CASSWDPTSGGGTQYF
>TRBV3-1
CASSQEGGAADTQYF